This is a list of T cell receptor beta chains from one sample in a study of graft-versus-host responses after intestinal transplantation. TCRdb's table, derived via immunoSEQ multiplex PCR, lists solely in-frame clones and lacks some. This table has about 100,000 clones, less than 90% appearing once. Antigens for these TCRs are unknown. Here the sequenced sample was unstimulated CD4+ T cells sorted from spleen or lymph node cells, taken before transplant. The receptor set was obtained from a human donor who was the organ donor for an intestinal transplant. The CDR3 runs from the conserved cysteine through the conserved F or W. The D gene is left open where the match is weak. Size is stated for part of the rows, as once, few or many counts, or as a class when the clone is expanded.

cdr3_nt: TGTGCCAGCAGTGACCTGGTAGTCGAGCAGTACTTC
cdr3_aa: CASSDLVVEQYF
v_call: TRBV6-4
clone_size: few
d_call: -
j_call: TRBJ2-7

cdr3_nt: TGCGCCAGCAGCCAAGATCGGGACAGATATTTATATGGCTACACCTTC
cdr3_aa: CASSQDRDRYLYGYTF
v_call: TRBV4-1
clone_size: -
d_call: TRBD1
j_call: TRBJ1-2

cdr3_nt: TGTGCCAGCAGCTTATATAAGCTTATGAACACTGAAGCTTTCTTT
cdr3_aa: CASSLYKLMNTEAFF
v_call: TRBV7-2
clone_size: -
d_call: -
j_call: TRBJ1-1

cdr3_nt: TGTGCCAGCAGCTTGCGTCAGGGAATAAGGAATGAGCAGTTCTTC
cdr3_aa: CASSLRQGIRNEQFF
v_call: TRBV7-9
clone_size: once
d_call: -
j_call: TRBJ2-1

cdr3_nt: TGTGCCAGCAGCCGCCGGCAGGCGAACACCGGGGAGCTGTTTTTT
cdr3_aa: CASSRRQANTGELFF
v_call: TRBV9
clone_size: -
d_call: -
j_call: TRBJ2-2

cdr3_nt: TGTGCCAGCAGCCCCCCTTCTGTGAGGGGAGATACGCAGTATTTT
cdr3_aa: CASSPPSVRGDTQYF
v_call: TRBV11-2
clone_size: few
d_call: -
j_call: TRBJ2-3

cdr3_nt: TGTGCCAGTAGAAGAAACAGGGGGCACGGACAGCCCCAGCATTTT
cdr3_aa: CASRRNRGHGQPQHF
v_call: TRBV19
clone_size: -
d_call: TRBD1
j_call: TRBJ1-5

cdr3_nt: TGTGCCAGCAGTTTATGGGCGGGGGCCTCCTACGAGCAGTACTTC
cdr3_aa: CASSLWAGASYEQYF
v_call: TRBV28
clone_size: -
d_call: -
j_call: TRBJ2-7

cdr3_nt: TGTGCCAGCAGCTTAACCGCATGGGCAGATACGCAGTATTTT
cdr3_aa: CASSLTAWADTQYF
v_call: TRBV7-3
clone_size: -
d_call: -
j_call: TRBJ2-3

cdr3_nt: TGTGCCATCAGCCCCGGGACAGGCATCTACGAGCAGTACTTC
cdr3_aa: CAISPGTGIYEQYF
v_call: TRBV10-3
clone_size: -
d_call: TRBD1
j_call: TRBJ2-7

cdr3_nt: TGTGCCAGCAGCCACGGCGGGGGGGGCGGGGACAATACGCAGTATTTT
cdr3_aa: CASSHGGGGGDNTQYF
v_call: TRBV4-2
clone_size: few
d_call: TRBD2
j_call: TRBJ2-3

cdr3_nt: TGTGCCAGCAGCTTAGAAGGGGCTGGGAACACTGAAGCTTTCTTT
cdr3_aa: CASSLEGAGNTEAFF
v_call: TRBV7-9
clone_size: few
d_call: -
j_call: TRBJ1-1

cdr3_nt: TGTGCCGATGGACAGTCCATCTCTGGAAACACCATATATTTT
cdr3_aa: CADGQSISGNTIYF
v_call: TRBV6-1
clone_size: -
d_call: -
j_call: TRBJ1-3

cdr3_nt: TGTGCCAGCACCAGGGGGGGATCCTACGAGCAGTACTTC
cdr3_aa: CASTRGGSYEQYF
v_call: TRBV2
clone_size: -
d_call: -
j_call: TRBJ2-7

cdr3_nt: TGTGCCAGCAGCCTCCCCACCGGGGAGCTGTTTTTT
cdr3_aa: CASSLPTGELFF
v_call: TRBV4-2
clone_size: -
d_call: -
j_call: TRBJ2-2

cdr3_nt: TGCGCCAGCAGACAAACTCGGGGCCAGCCCCAGCATTTT
cdr3_aa: CASRQTRGQPQHF
v_call: TRBV23-1
clone_size: -
d_call: -
j_call: TRBJ1-5

cdr3_nt: TGTGCCAGCAGTTATGACAGGGGGCTTCAAGAGACCCAGTACTTC
cdr3_aa: CASSYDRGLQETQYF
v_call: TRBV27
clone_size: once
d_call: TRBD1
j_call: TRBJ2-5

cdr3_nt: TGTGCCAGCAGCTTAATTCCGATCGGGGAGCTGTTTTTT
cdr3_aa: CASSLIPIGELFF
v_call: TRBV7-2
clone_size: -
d_call: -
j_call: TRBJ2-2

cdr3_nt: TGTGCCAGCAGTTCAGCTTTATCGTCCTGGGGCAATCAGCCCCAGCATTTT
cdr3_aa: CASSSALSSWGNQPQHF
v_call: TRBV28
clone_size: -
d_call: -
j_call: TRBJ1-5

cdr3_nt: TGTGCCATCAGTGAGGGGCGGGGGGGCCGAGACATTCAGTACTTC
cdr3_aa: CAISEGRGGRDIQYF
v_call: TRBV10-3
clone_size: once
d_call: TRBD2
j_call: TRBJ2-4

cdr3_nt: TGTGCCAGCAGTCGCCGGCGGGGGGCGCCGGGACTAGGTCCCGGGGAGCTGTTTTTT
cdr3_aa: CASSRRRGAPGLGPGELFF
v_call: TRBV7-2
clone_size: -
d_call: TRBD2
j_call: TRBJ2-2

cdr3_nt: TGTGCCAGCAGCGGTGGGGCGGGGGGGTTGTTTGGGGCCAACGTCCTGACTTTC
cdr3_aa: CASSGGAGGLFGANVLTF
v_call: TRBV5-5
clone_size: -
d_call: TRBD2
j_call: TRBJ2-6

cdr3_nt: TGTGCCAGCAGCTTAGACGCGAACACCGGGGAGCTGTTTTTT
cdr3_aa: CASSLDANTGELFF
v_call: TRBV7-2
clone_size: -
d_call: -
j_call: TRBJ2-2

cdr3_nt: TGTGCCAGCAGCTTGTCTGGACAGAGGTTGCAGAGTCGAGAGACCCAGTACTTC
cdr3_aa: CASSLSGQRLQSRETQYF
v_call: TRBV5-6
clone_size: once
d_call: -
j_call: TRBJ2-5

cdr3_nt: TGTGCCAGCACCCAGATGCCGGGACAGGGGACAGATACGCAGTATTTT
cdr3_aa: CASTQMPGQGTDTQYF
v_call: TRBV28
clone_size: -
d_call: TRBD1
j_call: TRBJ2-3

cdr3_nt: TGTGCCAGTAGTATCCCTTTCCAGGGGGATATGGATCAGCCCCAGCATTTT
cdr3_aa: CASSIPFQGDMDQPQHF
v_call: TRBV19
clone_size: -
d_call: TRBD1
j_call: TRBJ1-5

cdr3_nt: TGTGCCAGCAGCTCCCCTCCCGGACTAGCCCACACCGGGGAGCTGTTTTTT
cdr3_aa: CASSSPPGLAHTGELFF
v_call: TRBV7-2
clone_size: -
d_call: TRBD2
j_call: TRBJ2-2

cdr3_nt: TGCGCCAGCAGCTTCACAGGGTATGGCTACACCTTC
cdr3_aa: CASSFTGYGYTF
v_call: TRBV5-1
clone_size: -
d_call: -
j_call: TRBJ1-2

cdr3_nt: TGTGCCAGCACTCCCATGGACAGCAGTTTTAATTCACCCCTCCACTTT
cdr3_aa: CASTPMDSSFNSPLHF
v_call: TRBV28
clone_size: -
d_call: -
j_call: TRBJ1-6

cdr3_nt: TGCGCCAGCAGCTCAGCCGGGGGGTCAGATACGCAGTATTTT
cdr3_aa: CASSSAGGSDTQYF
v_call: TRBV5-1
clone_size: once
d_call: TRBD2
j_call: TRBJ2-3

cdr3_nt: TGTGCCAGCAGCATATACAGCTACGAGCAGTACTTC
cdr3_aa: CASSIYSYEQYF
v_call: TRBV5-6
clone_size: -
d_call: -
j_call: TRBJ2-7

cdr3_nt: TGTGCCAGCAGTTCGCAGGGTGGCAATCAGCCCCAGCATTTT
cdr3_aa: CASSSQGGNQPQHF
v_call: TRBV28
clone_size: -
d_call: -
j_call: TRBJ1-5

cdr3_nt: TGTGCCAGTAGTCCCCGGGACAGCAATCAGCCCCAGCATTTT
cdr3_aa: CASSPRDSNQPQHF
v_call: TRBV19
clone_size: -
d_call: -
j_call: TRBJ1-5

cdr3_nt: TGCGCCAGCAGCCAAGGCTTAGCGGGGGCTTCCTACTTC
cdr3_aa: CASSQGLAGASYF
v_call: TRBV4-1
clone_size: once
d_call: TRBD2
j_call: TRBJ2-4

cdr3_nt: TGTGCCAGTAGTATCCAGGGACGCGACTATGGCTACACCTTC
cdr3_aa: CASSIQGRDYGYTF
v_call: TRBV19
clone_size: -
d_call: -
j_call: TRBJ1-2

cdr3_nt: TGTGCCAGCATAACTGACAGATATAGCAATCAGCCCCAGCATTTT
cdr3_aa: CASITDRYSNQPQHF
v_call: TRBV2
clone_size: -
d_call: -
j_call: TRBJ1-5

cdr3_nt: TGCGCCAGCAGCCAAATATACGACAGTCCCTCTGGAAACACCATATATTTT
cdr3_aa: CASSQIYDSPSGNTIYF
v_call: TRBV4-1
clone_size: once
d_call: -
j_call: TRBJ1-3

cdr3_nt: TGTGCCAGCAGTCCAATCGGACAGAGAAATTCACCCCTCCACTTT
cdr3_aa: CASSPIGQRNSPLHF
v_call: TRBV28
clone_size: -
d_call: -
j_call: TRBJ1-6

cdr3_nt: TGTGCCAGCAGCTTACACGGGGCCTATGGCTACACCTTC
cdr3_aa: CASSLHGAYGYTF
v_call: TRBV7-2
clone_size: -
d_call: -
j_call: TRBJ1-2

cdr3_nt: TGCGCCAGCAGCCAAGATGGGGACAGGGTTAAGCAGTACTTC
cdr3_aa: CASSQDGDRVKQYF
v_call: TRBV4-1
clone_size: few
d_call: TRBD1
j_call: TRBJ2-7

cdr3_nt: TGTGCCCAGGGGGGGCCTAATGAAAAACTGTTTTTT
cdr3_aa: CAQGGPNEKLFF
v_call: TRBV2
clone_size: -
d_call: TRBD1
j_call: TRBJ1-4

cdr3_nt: TGTGCCAGCAGCTTAAGCCGGACAGGGAGAACCAATGAGCAGTTCTTC
cdr3_aa: CASSLSRTGRTNEQFF
v_call: TRBV7-8
clone_size: -
d_call: TRBD1
j_call: TRBJ2-1

cdr3_nt: TGTGCCATCAGAGACGTGTGGATGAATGAGCAGTTCTTC
cdr3_aa: CAIRDVWMNEQFF
v_call: TRBV10-3
clone_size: -
d_call: -
j_call: TRBJ2-1

cdr3_nt: TGTGCCAGCAGCCCCTCTGCGGGACAGCCGAACACCGGGGAGCTGTTTTTT
cdr3_aa: CASSPSAGQPNTGELFF
v_call: TRBV11-2
clone_size: -
d_call: -
j_call: TRBJ2-2

cdr3_nt: TGTGCCTGGTCAACCATCTCTGGGGCCAACGTCCTGACTTTC
cdr3_aa: CAWSTISGANVLTF
v_call: TRBV30
clone_size: -
d_call: -
j_call: TRBJ2-6

cdr3_nt: TGTGCCAGCAGTACCTTAGGGGGCACTGAAGCTTTCTTT
cdr3_aa: CASSTLGGTEAFF
v_call: TRBV6-1
clone_size: -
d_call: -
j_call: TRBJ1-1

cdr3_nt: TGTGCCAGCAGTGTTTCCAGGTACGAGCAGTACTTC
cdr3_aa: CASSVSRYEQYF
v_call: TRBV6-1
clone_size: -
d_call: -
j_call: TRBJ2-7

cdr3_nt: TGCGCCAGCAGCTTGATAGGGGGCCCCCAACATGGCTACACCTTC
cdr3_aa: CASSLIGGPQHGYTF
v_call: TRBV5-1
clone_size: -
d_call: TRBD1
j_call: TRBJ1-2

cdr3_nt: TGTGCCAGCAGTCCTTCTGCGGGGGGGGCAGGTCAAAACACCATATATTTT
cdr3_aa: CASSPSAGGAGQNTIYF
v_call: TRBV28
clone_size: -
d_call: -
j_call: TRBJ1-3

cdr3_nt: TGCGCCAGCAGCCAAGCGGGAATAGGCACTGGAAACACCATATATTTT
cdr3_aa: CASSQAGIGTGNTIYF
v_call: TRBV4-1
clone_size: few
d_call: -
j_call: TRBJ1-3

cdr3_nt: TGTGCCAGTAGCAGGCAGTCGGACTATGGCTACACCTTC
cdr3_aa: CASSRQSDYGYTF
v_call: TRBV19
clone_size: -
d_call: -
j_call: TRBJ1-2

cdr3_nt: TGCATCGACCACAGGGGGCCCTACAATGAGCAGTTCTTC
cdr3_aa: CIDHRGPYNEQFF
v_call: TRBV29-1
clone_size: -
d_call: TRBD1
j_call: TRBJ2-1

cdr3_nt: TGCAGCGTTAAGGGAGGGTTAGATACGCAGTATTTT
cdr3_aa: CSVKGGLDTQYF
v_call: TRBV29-1
clone_size: -
d_call: TRBD2
j_call: TRBJ2-3